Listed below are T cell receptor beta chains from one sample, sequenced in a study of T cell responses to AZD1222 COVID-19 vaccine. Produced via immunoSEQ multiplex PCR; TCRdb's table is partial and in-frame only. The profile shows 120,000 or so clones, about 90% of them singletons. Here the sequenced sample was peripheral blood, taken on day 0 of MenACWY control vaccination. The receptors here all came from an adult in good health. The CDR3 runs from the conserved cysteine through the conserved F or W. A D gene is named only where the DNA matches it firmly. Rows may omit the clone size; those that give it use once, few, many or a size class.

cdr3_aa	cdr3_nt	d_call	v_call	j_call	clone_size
CASSSYRENTEAFF	TGTGCCAGCAGTTCGTACAGGGAGAACACTGAAGCTTTCTTT	-	TRBV6-2/TRBV6-3	TRBJ1-1	-
CASSRTGTTNEKLFF	TGCGCCAGCAGCCGCACAGGGACAACTAATGAAAAACTGTTTTTT	-	TRBV4-1	TRBJ1-4	-
CASTRGPEVNEKLFF	TGTGCCAGCACCCGAGGTCCCGAAGTAAATGAAAAACTGTTTTTT	-	TRBV7-9	TRBJ1-4	-
CASSPLSGRETQYF	TGTGCCAGCAGTCCCCTTTCGGGGAGGGAGACCCAGTACTTC	-	TRBV25-1	TRBJ2-5	-
CASSYRDRGPVDEQFF	TGTGCCAGCAGTTACCGTGACAGGGGCCCCGTTGATGAGCAGTTCTTC	TRBD1	TRBV6-5	TRBJ2-1	-
CASSSGYRVLDGYTF	TGTGCCAGCAGCTCCGGCTACAGGGTTCTGGATGGCTACACCTTC	-	TRBV7-9	TRBJ1-2	-
CASSARGFGVSGEQYF	TGTGCCAGCAGCGCACGGGGGTTCGGGGTGTCGGGCGAGCAGTACTTC	-	TRBV5-8	TRBJ2-7	-
CASSSLGTGEKTQYF	TGTGCCAGCAGTTCGCTAGGGACAGGGGAGAAGACCCAGTACTTC	TRBD1	TRBV27	TRBJ2-5	-
CASSEQGVSYEQYF	TGTGCCAGCAGTGAACAGGGGGTCTCCTACGAGCAGTACTTC	TRBD1	TRBV2	TRBJ2-7	-
CATARDTYNEQFF	TGTGCCACGGCCCGGGACACCTACAATGAGCAGTTCTTC	-	TRBV27	TRBJ2-1	-
CASSYQRGLAGGHYEQYF	TGTGCCAGCAGCTACCAGCGGGGACTAGCGGGAGGCCACTACGAGCAGTACTTC	TRBD2	TRBV7-8	TRBJ2-7	-
CASSWVGQGNSPLHF	TGTGCCAGCAGCTGGGTGGGACAGGGGAATTCACCCCTCCACTTT	TRBD1	TRBV6-5	TRBJ1-6	-
CASSDPRDVVQKLFF	TGTGCCAGCAGTGATCCCCGTGATGTGGTCCAAAAACTGTTTTTT	-	TRBV25-1	TRBJ1-4	-
CASSLELAAKEGEQFF	TGTGCCAGCAGCTTGGAACTAGCGGCTAAGGAAGGTGAGCAGTTCTTC	TRBD2	TRBV5-6	TRBJ2-1	-
CASSYWGIEAGELFF	TGTGCCAGCAGTTACTGGGGAATTGAGGCCGGGGAGCTGTTTTTT	-	TRBV6-2/TRBV6-3	TRBJ2-2	-
CASSFAGGGPSGEQFF	TGCGCCAGCAGCTTTGCGGGAGGGGGCCCCAGTGGTGAGCAGTTCTTC	TRBD2	TRBV5-1	TRBJ2-1	-
CASSSGRRSPDTQYF	TGTGCCAGCAGTTCAGGGAGACGGAGCCCAGATACGCAGTATTTT	-	TRBV6-2/TRBV6-3	TRBJ2-3	-
CATSRGGPRVSGYTF	TGTGCCACCAGCAGGGGCGGCCCTCGAGTTTCTGGCTACACCTTC	-	TRBV15	TRBJ1-2	-
CASSLGQGDTGELFF	TGTGCCAGCAGTTTGGGCCAGGGCGACACCGGGGAGCTGTTTTTT	-	TRBV6-5	TRBJ2-2	-
CASSSGQTYQETQYF	TGTGCCAGCAGCTCGGGACAAACGTACCAAGAGACCCAGTACTTC	-	TRBV11-2	TRBJ2-5	-
CASSPAEGTTGELFF	TGTGCCAGCTCGCCGGCGGAGGGGACCACCGGGGAGCTGTTTTTT	-	TRBV18	TRBJ2-2	once